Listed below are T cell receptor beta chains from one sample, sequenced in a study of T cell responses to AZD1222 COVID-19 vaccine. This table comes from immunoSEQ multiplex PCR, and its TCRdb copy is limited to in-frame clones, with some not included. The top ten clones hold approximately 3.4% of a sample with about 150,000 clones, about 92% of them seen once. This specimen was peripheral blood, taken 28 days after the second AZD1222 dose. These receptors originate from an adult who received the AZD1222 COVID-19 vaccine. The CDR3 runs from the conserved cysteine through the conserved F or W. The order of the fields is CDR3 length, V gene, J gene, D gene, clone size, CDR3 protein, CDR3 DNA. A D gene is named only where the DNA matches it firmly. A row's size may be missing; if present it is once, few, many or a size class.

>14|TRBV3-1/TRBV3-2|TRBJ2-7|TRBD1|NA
CASRPGQGAYEQYF
TGTGCCAGCAGACCGGGACAGGGTGCCTACGAGCAGTACTTC
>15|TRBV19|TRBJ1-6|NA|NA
CASSQEPAYNSPLHF
TGTGCCAGTAGTCAGGAGCCCGCCTATAATTCACCCCTCCACTTT
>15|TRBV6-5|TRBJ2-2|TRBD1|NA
CASSPSRGRTGELFF
TGTGCCAGCAGTCCTAGCAGGGGGCGCACCGGGGAGCTGTTTTTT
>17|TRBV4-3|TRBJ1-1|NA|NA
CASSQGGVGGPSAEAFF
TGCGCCAGCAGCCAAGGAGGGGTCGGGGGGCCAAGTGCTGAAGCTTTCTTT
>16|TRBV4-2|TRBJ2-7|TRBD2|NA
CASSQGASGASYEQYF
TGTGCCAGCAGCCAGGGGGCTAGCGGGGCTTCCTACGAGCAGTACTTC
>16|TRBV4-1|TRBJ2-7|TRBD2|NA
CASSQSTAGGTYEQYF
TGCGCCAGCAGCCAATCAACGGCGGGAGGGACCTACGAGCAGTACTTC
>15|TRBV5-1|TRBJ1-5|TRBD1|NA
CASSLAGDRAQPQHF
TGCGCCAGCAGCTTGGCCGGGGACAGGGCTCAGCCCCAGCATTTT
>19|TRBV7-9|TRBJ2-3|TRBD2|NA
CASSSRPGGTSGRADTQYF
TGTGCCAGCAGCTCAAGACCCGGGGGGACTAGCGGGAGGGCAGATACGCAGTATTTT
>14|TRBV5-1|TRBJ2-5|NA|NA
CASSSQGNEETQYF
TGCGCCAGCAGCTCGCAGGGGAACGAAGAGACCCAGTACTTC
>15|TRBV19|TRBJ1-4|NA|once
CASSTQGSTNEKLFF
TGTGCCAGTTCAACCCAGGGTTCCACTAATGAAAAACTGTTTTTT
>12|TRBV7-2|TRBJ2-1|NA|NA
CASSLDANEQFF
TGTGCCAGCAGCTTAGATGCCAATGAGCAGTTCTTC
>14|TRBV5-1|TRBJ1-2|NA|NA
CASSLFAGGDGYTF
TGCGCCAGCAGCTTGTTCGCGGGAGGGGATGGCTACACCTTC
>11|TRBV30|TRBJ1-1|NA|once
CAWRAWEVAFF
TGTGCCTGGCGGGCGTGGGAAGTTGCTTTCTTT
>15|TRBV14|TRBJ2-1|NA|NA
CASSQRVYSYNEQFF
TGTGCCAGCAGCCAACGGGTCTACTCCTACAATGAGCAGTTCTTC
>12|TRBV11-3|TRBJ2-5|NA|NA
CASSLVGETQYF
TGTGCCAGCAGCTTGGTCGGCGAGACCCAGTACTTC
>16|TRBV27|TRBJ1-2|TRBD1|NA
CASSLLPAGGNYGYTF
TGTGCCAGCAGTTTACTGCCGGCAGGGGGTAACTATGGCTACACCTTC
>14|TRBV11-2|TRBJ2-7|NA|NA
CASSSYRDTYEQYF
TGTGCCAGCAGCTCGTACCGGGACACCTACGAGCAGTACTTC
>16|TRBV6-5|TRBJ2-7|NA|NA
CASSYASGRDSYEQYF
TGTGCCAGCAGTTACGCTTCGGGACGGGATTCCTACGAGCAGTACTTC
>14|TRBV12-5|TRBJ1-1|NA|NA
CASGLGGGNTEAFF
TGTGCTAGTGGTTTGGGAGGAGGGAACACTGAAGCTTTCTTT
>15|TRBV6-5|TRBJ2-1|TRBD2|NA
CASIQRGGFYNEQFF
TGTGCCAGCATCCAACGGGGGGGATTCTACAATGAGCAGTTCTTC
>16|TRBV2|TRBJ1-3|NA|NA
CASSEAGGVGGNTIYF
TGTGCCAGCAGTGAAGCGGGGGGGGTCGGTGGAAACACCATATATTTT
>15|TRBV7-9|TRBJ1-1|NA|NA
CASSLAHLGSTEAFF
TGTGCCAGCAGCTTAGCCCACCTTGGTTCCACTGAAGCTTTCTTT
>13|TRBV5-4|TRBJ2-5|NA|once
CASSLEGGETQYF
TGTGCCAGCAGCTTGGAAGGGGGAGAGACCCAGTACTTC
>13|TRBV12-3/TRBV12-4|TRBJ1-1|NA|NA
CASSRQGRTEAFF
TGTGCCAGCAGTCGGCAGGGTCGCACTGAAGCTTTCTTT
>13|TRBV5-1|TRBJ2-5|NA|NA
CASSLIPEETQYF
TGCGCCAGCAGCTTGATTCCGGAAGAGACCCAGTACTTC
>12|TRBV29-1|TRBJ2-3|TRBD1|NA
CSFGQGADTQYF
TGCAGCTTTGGACAGGGTGCAGATACGCAGTATTTT
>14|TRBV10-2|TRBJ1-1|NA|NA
CASSPNGWNTEAFF
TGCGCCAGCAGCCCCAACGGGTGGAACACTGAAGCTTTCTTT
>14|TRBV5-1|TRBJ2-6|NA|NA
CASSLSSGANVLTF
TGCGCCAGCAGCTTGAGTTCTGGGGCCAACGTCCTGACTTTC
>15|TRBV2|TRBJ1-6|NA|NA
CASRIRDGHNSPLHF
TGTGCCAGCAGGATCCGGGACGGACATAATTCACCCCTCCACTTT
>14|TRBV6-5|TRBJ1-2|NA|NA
CASSPSGANYGYTF
TGTGCCAGCAGTCCCTCGGGGGCTAACTATGGCTACACCTTC
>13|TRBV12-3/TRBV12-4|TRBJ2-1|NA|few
CASSLGGDNEQFF
TGTGCCAGCAGTTTGGGCGGGGACAATGAGCAGTTCTTC
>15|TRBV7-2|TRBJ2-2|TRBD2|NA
CASSPPAGGAGELFF
TGTGCCAGCAGCCCCCCAGCGGGAGGGGCCGGGGAGCTGTTTTTT
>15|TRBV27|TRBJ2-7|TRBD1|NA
CASSSRDRGSYEQYF
TGTGCCAGCAGTTCCCGGGACAGGGGGTCCTACGAGCAGTACTTC
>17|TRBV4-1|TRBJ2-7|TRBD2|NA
CASSQVKAGVMPYEQYF
TGCGCCAGCAGCCAAGTAAAGGCGGGGGTAATGCCCTACGAGCAGTACTTC
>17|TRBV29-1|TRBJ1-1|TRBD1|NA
CSVEDRPGQGVGTEAFF
TGCAGCGTTGAAGATCGCCCCGGACAGGGGGTAGGCACTGAAGCTTTCTTT
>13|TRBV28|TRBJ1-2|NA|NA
CASSLGGNYGYTF
TGTGCCAGCAGTTTAGGGGGGAACTATGGCTACACCTTC
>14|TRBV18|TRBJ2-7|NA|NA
CASSPSEYSYEQYF
TGTGCCAGCTCACCATCGGAATACTCCTACGAGCAGTACTTC
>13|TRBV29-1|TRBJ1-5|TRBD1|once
CRSTGGRNQPQHF
TGCAGGTCGACAGGGGGGCGGAATCAGCCCCAGCATTTT
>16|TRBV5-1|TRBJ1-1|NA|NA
CASSLRRDGANTEAFF
TGCGCCAGCAGCTTGAGGAGGGACGGTGCTAACACTGAAGCTTTCTTT
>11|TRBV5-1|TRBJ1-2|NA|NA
CASSLDGLHTF
TGCGCCAGCAGCTTGGATGGTCTCCACACCTTC
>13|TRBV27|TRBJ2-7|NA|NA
CATSGTRGAEQYF
TGTGCCACCTCCGGGACCAGGGGTGCCGAGCAGTACTTC
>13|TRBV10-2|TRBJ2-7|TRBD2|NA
CASGASGFNEQYF
TGCGCCAGCGGAGCTAGCGGATTCAACGAGCAGTACTTC